A selection of T cell receptor beta chains follows, all from one sample in a study of cytomegalovirus exposure and HLA in healthy donors. Sequenced by immunoSEQ multiplex PCR; TCRdb stores in-frame clones only, minus some. The sample contains roughly 200,000 clones, approximately 79% of which appear only once. Sequencing was performed on PBMCs. The receptors originated from a girl aged 5 to 17 in good health and CMV-seropositive. The CDR3 runs from the conserved cysteine through the conserved F or W. A D gene is named only where the DNA matches it firmly. Expanded clones get a size class; other rows say once, few or many, or leave the size out.

v_call	d_call	j_call	clone_size	cdr3_nt	cdr3_aa
TRBV18	.	TRBJ2-1	.	TGTGCCAGCTCATTAGCAGGGTTGGACAACAATGAGCAGTTCTTC	CASSLAGLDNNEQFF
TRBV15	TRBD1	TRBJ1-4	.	TGTGCCACCAGCAGGGGGGACGGGACAGGGGGCGAAAAACTGTTTTTT	CATSRGDGTGGEKLFF
TRBV7-9	.	TRBJ2-7	few	TGTGCCAGCAGCTTAGGTCCAGGGAACGAGCAGTACTTC	CASSLGPGNEQYF
TRBV4-3	.	TRBJ1-6	.	TGCGCCAGCAGCCAAGTGGGGAGCCCGTATTCACCCCTCCACTTT	CASSQVGSPYSPLHF
TRBV2	TRBD1	TRBJ1-3	.	TGTGCCAGCAGTGAAACAAGGGGGCTGGGAAACACCATATATTTT	CASSETRGLGNTIYF
TRBV5-5	.	TRBJ2-5	.	TGTGCCAGCAGCTTCCCAGGTCGGGAGACCCAGTACTTC	CASSFPGRETQYF
TRBV19	TRBD1	TRBJ2-5	.	TGTGCCAGTAGTACCCGACAGGGCAGGTGGCAAGAGACCCAGTACTTC	CASSTRQGRWQETQYF
TRBV7-9	.	TRBJ1-3	.	TGTGCCAGCAGCCGAACAGTTTCTGGAAACACCATATATTTT	CASSRTVSGNTIYF
TRBV27	.	TRBJ1-2	.	TGTGCCAGCAGTTTAGGTCAGGGTAACTATGGCTACACCTTC	CASSLGQGNYGYTF
TRBV12-5	.	TRBJ1-5	once	TGTGCTAGTGGTTTCCCGTCCCAGCCCCAGCATTTT	CASGFPSQPQHF
TRBV5-4	TRBD1	TRBJ2-5	.	TGTGCCAGCAGCCAGACGACAGGGCAAGGAGAGACCCAGTACTTC	CASSQTTGQGETQYF
TRBV5-6	.	TRBJ2-7	few	TGTGCCAGCAGCTTGGTCGCCAGGGCGGACGAGCAGTACTTC	CASSLVARADEQYF
TRBV18	TRBD1	TRBJ2-7	.	TGTGCCAGCTCACCAGGACAGGGAGGCGGTTTCGAGCAGTACTTC	CASSPGQGGGFEQYF
TRBV10-2	.	TRBJ2-7	few	TGCGCCAGCAGCCCCTTCGCGGACCTAGGGGTCGAGCAGTACTTC	CASSPFADLGVEQYF
TRBV9	TRBD2	TRBJ2-5	.	TGTGCCAGCGGGACTAGCGGGGGTCTGTACCAAGAGACCCAGTACTTC	CASGTSGGLYQETQYF
TRBV4-2	TRBD2	TRBJ2-7	once	TGTGCCAGCAGCCAAGAGGGCGGGCGGGGGGGCCCCTACGAGCAGTACTTC	CASSQEGGRGGPYEQYF
TRBV2	.	TRBJ2-7	.	TGTGCCAGCAGTGCGGACTCGCGTGAGCAGTACTTC	CASSADSREQYF
TRBV7-2	TRBD1	TRBJ1-4	once	TGTGCCAGCAGCTTAGGAGGGGGGACAGGGAATGAAAAACTGTTTTTT	CASSLGGGTGNEKLFF
TRBV18	TRBD2	TRBJ2-5	.	TGTGCCAGCTCACCTCTAGCGGGTGTAGCACAAGAGACCCAGTACTTC	CASSPLAGVAQETQYF
TRBV5-6	TRBD2	TRBJ2-5	.	TGTGCCAGCAGCGCCTTACTAGCGGGGGGGCGTCGGCAAGAGACCCAGTACTTC	CASSALLAGGRRQETQYF
TRBV10-3	TRBD1	TRBJ1-1	few	TGTGCCATCAGTGAGTCCGGGACAGGGGGCGATTGGGTAGCTTTCTTT	CAISESGTGGDWVAFF
TRBV7-9	TRBD1	TRBJ1-2	once	TGTGCCAGCAGCTTAGGTTCAGGGGGCGGCGGCTACACCTTC	CASSLGSGGGGYTF
TRBV7-9	.	TRBJ2-4	.	TGTGCCTGTTCCGGAGGGGTAGCCAAAAACATTCAGTACTTC	CACSGGVAKNIQYF
TRBV2	TRBD1	TRBJ2-7	few	TGTGCCAGCAGCAGACGCGGGACAGGGGGAGGCGAGCAGTACTTC	CASSRRGTGGGEQYF
TRBV4-3	TRBD1	TRBJ2-1	.	TGCGCCAGCAGCCAGGATAACAGGGGGCGGAGGGGTGAGCAGTTCTTC	CASSQDNRGRRGEQFF
TRBV12-5	TRBD2	TRBJ2-6	.	TGTGCTAGTGGTGGGGGGGAGACTGGGGCCAACGTCCTGACTTTC	CASGGGETGANVLTF
TRBV2	.	TRBJ2-1	once	TGTGCCAGCAGTGAAGCACTCGGACAATACAATGAGCAGTTCTTC	CASSEALGQYNEQFF
TRBV5-1	TRBD2	TRBJ2-3	.	TGCGCCAGCAGCTACGGGAGGGTCGGGGATACGCAGTATTTT	CASSYGRVGDTQYF
TRBV2	TRBD1	TRBJ2-3	.	TGTGCCAGCAGGGGACAGGGACTTTTGTTGGATTTT	CASRGQGLLLDF
TRBV5-6	.	TRBJ1-2	.	TGTGCCAGCAGCTTGCCAAAAGGGGACTATGGCTACACCTTC	CASSLPKGDYGYTF
TRBV19	TRBD1	TRBJ1-2	.	TGTGCCAGTAGGATCGACAGGGGGATTGGCGGCTACACCTTC	CASRIDRGIGGYTF
TRBV4-3	.	TRBJ2-3	.	TGCGCCAGCAGCCAAGATCTGGGTCTAGCCACAGATACGCAGTATTTT	CASSQDLGLATDTQYF